This is a list of T cell receptor beta chains from one sample in a study of PD-1 blockade in classical Hodgkin lymphoma. TCRdb keeps only in-frame clones here, not all; method: immunoSEQ multiplex PCR. The sample includes some 46,000 clones, around 81% of them seen just once. Here the sequenced sample was peripheral blood mononuclear cells (PBMCs), taken before the second cycle of nivolumab. The receptors derive from a human donor with classical Hodgkin lymphoma. Each CDR3 is given with its conserved first and last residue. The D gene is left open where the match is weak.

CDR3aa: CASTVTFAANVLTF
v_gene: TRBV19
d_gene: NA
j_gene: TRBJ2-6

CDR3aa: CASSVFGTGNTGELFF
v_gene: TRBV9
d_gene: TRBD1
j_gene: TRBJ2-2

CDR3aa: CASSWTPNPYGYTF
v_gene: TRBV27
d_gene: NA
j_gene: TRBJ1-2

CDR3aa: CASSAHGTTDTQYF
v_gene: TRBV9
d_gene: NA
j_gene: TRBJ2-3

CDR3aa: CASSLGDDQPQHF
v_gene: TRBV5-4
d_gene: NA
j_gene: TRBJ1-5

CDR3aa: CASSSQQGAEGYTF
v_gene: TRBV9
d_gene: TRBD1
j_gene: TRBJ1-2

CDR3aa: CASRTSGGAMHEQFF
v_gene: TRBV2
d_gene: TRBD2
j_gene: TRBJ2-1

CDR3aa: CASSVLPGTQLFF
v_gene: TRBV9
d_gene: NA
j_gene: TRBJ1-4

CDR3aa: CASRWTGGYTF
v_gene: TRBV6-5
d_gene: TRBD1
j_gene: TRBJ1-2

CDR3aa: CASSTDKAAVLRANYGYTF
v_gene: TRBV21-1
d_gene: NA
j_gene: TRBJ1-2

CDR3aa: CASSIDRGIVVDQPQHF
v_gene: TRBV19
d_gene: NA
j_gene: TRBJ1-5

CDR3aa: CASSYDSQGNQPQHF
v_gene: TRBV19
d_gene: NA
j_gene: TRBJ1-5

CDR3aa: CASQSLADYNEQFF
v_gene: TRBV6-1
d_gene: NA
j_gene: TRBJ2-1

CDR3aa: CAIKRLQGAELFF
v_gene: TRBV10-3
d_gene: TRBD1
j_gene: TRBJ2-2

CDR3aa: CASSHGINYGYTF
v_gene: TRBV10-1
d_gene: NA
j_gene: TRBJ1-2

CDR3aa: CASSFRDRGQPQHF
v_gene: TRBV19
d_gene: TRBD1
j_gene: TRBJ1-5

CDR3aa: CASSDGGHQPQHF
v_gene: TRBV2
d_gene: NA
j_gene: TRBJ1-5

CDR3aa: CASSYSRGGEKLFF
v_gene: TRBV6-5
d_gene: NA
j_gene: TRBJ1-4

CDR3aa: CASSEGTSGRLRNEQFF
v_gene: TRBV6-1
d_gene: TRBD2
j_gene: TRBJ2-1

CDR3aa: CASRLARGTGANVLTF
v_gene: TRBV12-2
d_gene: NA
j_gene: TRBJ2-6

CDR3aa: CASSEPGLRQPQHF
v_gene: TRBV2
d_gene: NA
j_gene: TRBJ1-5

CDR3aa: CSGQEQSTGELFF
v_gene: TRBV29-1
d_gene: NA
j_gene: TRBJ2-2

CDR3aa: CASSLPPRGGGRNTQYF
v_gene: TRBV27
d_gene: TRBD2
j_gene: TRBJ2-3